This T cell receptor beta chain was captured by sequencing in a study of T cell responses to AZD1222 COVID-19 vaccine. This clone was counted once. The trim removed 1 base at V and 1 base at J, leaving 5 bases unmatched. The CDR3 sequence is 15 residues long. Germline-derived CDR1 and CDR2 are SGHDT and YYEEEE. TCRdb's table, derived via immunoSEQ multiplex PCR, lists solely in-frame clones and lacks some. The table records over 110,000 clones, more than 85% of them present only once. This sequence joins TRBV5-6 and TRBJ2-7, with TRBD2 matching 7 bases. The source is an adult in good health. The specimen was peripheral blood, collected on day 0 of AZD1222 vaccination. The DNA of the CDR3 is TGTGCCAGCAGCTTGTTCCCTAGCGGATCCTACGAGCAGTACTTC. Amino acids: CASSLFPSGSYEQYF.